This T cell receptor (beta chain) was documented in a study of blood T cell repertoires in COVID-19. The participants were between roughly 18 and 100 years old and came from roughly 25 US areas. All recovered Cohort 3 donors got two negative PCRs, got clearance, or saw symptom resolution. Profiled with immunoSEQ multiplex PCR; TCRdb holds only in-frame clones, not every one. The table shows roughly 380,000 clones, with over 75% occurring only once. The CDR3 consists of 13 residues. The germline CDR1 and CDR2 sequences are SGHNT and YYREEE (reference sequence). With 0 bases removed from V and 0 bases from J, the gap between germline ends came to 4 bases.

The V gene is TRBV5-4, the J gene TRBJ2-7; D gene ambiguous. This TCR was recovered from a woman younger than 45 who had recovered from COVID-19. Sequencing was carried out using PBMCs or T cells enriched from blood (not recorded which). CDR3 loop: CASSLDISYEQYF. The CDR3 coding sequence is TGTGCCAGCAGCTTGGACATCTCCTACGAGCAGTACTTC.